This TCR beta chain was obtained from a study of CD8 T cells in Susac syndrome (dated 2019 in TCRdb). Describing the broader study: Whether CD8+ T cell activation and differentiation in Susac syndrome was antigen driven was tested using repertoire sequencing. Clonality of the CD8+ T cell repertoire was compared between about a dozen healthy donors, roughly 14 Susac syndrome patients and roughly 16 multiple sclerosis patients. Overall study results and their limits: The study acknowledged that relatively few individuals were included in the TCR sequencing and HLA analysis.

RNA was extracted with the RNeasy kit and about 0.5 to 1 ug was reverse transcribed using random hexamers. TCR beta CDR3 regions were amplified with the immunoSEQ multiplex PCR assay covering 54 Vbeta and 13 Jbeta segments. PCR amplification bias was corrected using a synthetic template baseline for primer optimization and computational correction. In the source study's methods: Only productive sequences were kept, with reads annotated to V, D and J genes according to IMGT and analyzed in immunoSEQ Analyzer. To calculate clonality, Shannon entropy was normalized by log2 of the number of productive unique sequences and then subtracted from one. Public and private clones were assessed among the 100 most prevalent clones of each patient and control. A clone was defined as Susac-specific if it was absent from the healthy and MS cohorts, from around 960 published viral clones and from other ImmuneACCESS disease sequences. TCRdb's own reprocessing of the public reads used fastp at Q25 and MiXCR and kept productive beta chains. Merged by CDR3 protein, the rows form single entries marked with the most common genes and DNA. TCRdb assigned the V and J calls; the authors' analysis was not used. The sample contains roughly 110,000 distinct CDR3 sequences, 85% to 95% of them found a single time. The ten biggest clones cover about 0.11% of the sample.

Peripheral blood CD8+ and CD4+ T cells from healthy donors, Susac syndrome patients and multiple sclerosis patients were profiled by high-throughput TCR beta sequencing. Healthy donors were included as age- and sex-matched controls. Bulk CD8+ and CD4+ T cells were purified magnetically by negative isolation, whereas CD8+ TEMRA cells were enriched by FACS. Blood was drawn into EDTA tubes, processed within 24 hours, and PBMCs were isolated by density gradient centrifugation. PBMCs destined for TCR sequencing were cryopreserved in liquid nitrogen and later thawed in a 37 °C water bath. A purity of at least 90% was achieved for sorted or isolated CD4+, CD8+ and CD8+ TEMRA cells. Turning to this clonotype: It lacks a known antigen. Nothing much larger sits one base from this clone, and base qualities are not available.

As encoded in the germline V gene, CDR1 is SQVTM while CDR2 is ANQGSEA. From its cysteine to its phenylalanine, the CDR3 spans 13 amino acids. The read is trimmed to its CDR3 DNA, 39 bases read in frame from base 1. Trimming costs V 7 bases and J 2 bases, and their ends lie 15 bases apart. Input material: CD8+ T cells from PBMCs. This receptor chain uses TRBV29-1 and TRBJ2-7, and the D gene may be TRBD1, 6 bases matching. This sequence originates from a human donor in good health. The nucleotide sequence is TGCAGCGGAGTTAGGGGGAGTACCTACGAGCAGTACTTC. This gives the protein CSGVRGSTYEQYF.